This T cell receptor (beta chain) originates from a study of PD-1 blockade in classical Hodgkin lymphoma. The sample's time point: cycle 4 day 1 (C4D1), after less than 7 weeks of nivolumab. Every patient was affected by relapse after autologous stem cell transplantation, while exposure to brentuximab vedotin was not uniform. Worth noting for this clone: Its target is unknown.

The CDR3 length is 16 residues. Trimming left V 1 base short and J 1 base short, with 11 bases between. Germline V gene sequence: CDR1 SGHTA, CDR2 FQGNSA. Here immunoSEQ multiplex PCR was the method, and the copy in TCRdb shows in-frame clones only, minus some. The sample has about 20,000 clones, more than 75% seen once. General study findings and limits: Those achieving complete response showed baseline diversity like newly diagnosed patients. The study reported lower baseline TCR diversity in newly diagnosed patients than in healthy donors.

The chain is built from TRBV7-2 and TRBJ1-5; perhaps TRBD1 as D (5 bases). This TCR was sampled from a human donor with classical Hodgkin lymphoma. The material sequenced was peripheral blood mononuclear cells (PBMCs), taken before the fourth cycle of nivolumab. The CDR3 nucleotides are TGTGCCAGCAGCTTAGAGGGGTGGGGGAGCAATCAGCCCCAGCATTTT. Translating it yields CASSLEGWGSNQPQHF. The full variable domain, completed using reference TRBV7-2 and TRBJ1-5, is GAGVSQSPSNKVTEKGKDVELRCDPISGHTALYWYRQSLGQGLEFLIYFQGNSAPDKSGLPSDRFSAERTGGSVSTLTIQRTQQEDSAVYLCASSLEGWGSNQPQHFGDGTRLSIL.